This entry lists 17 T cell receptor beta chains sequenced from one sample in a study of identical twins. MiXCR, applied by TCRdb to the 5' RACE reads, yields one record per CDR3 protein. Of 750,000 to 950,000 distinct CDR3 sequences listed, over 9% are singletons. The sample was also reused in another study, on yellow fever vaccine responses in identical twins.

Sample: PBMCs. These TCRs come from a woman younger than 35 in good health.

The chain couples TRBV20-1 to TRBJ2-2; the D call may be TRBD1 or TRBD2 (5 bases each). Germline V gene data show CDR1 as DFQATT and CDR2 as SNEGSKA (reference sequence). V was clipped by 0 bases and J by 6 bases, with 8 bases between them. This CDR3 is 13 amino acids long. The CDR3 nucleotides are TGCAGTGCTAGAGATAGGGGACCCGGGGAGCTGTTTTTT. Amino acid sequence: CSARDRGPGELFF.

In this sample, this clonotype turned up a few times. V is TRBV12-3 or TRBV12-4 and J is TRBJ2-1; 9 positions match TRBD2. The J segment lost 7 bases and the V segment lost 4 bases, leaving 11 bases of the junction unmatched. This CDR3 is 16 amino acids long. This chain's CDR3 is CASSSSGRSVGNEQFF. The CDR3 DNA is TGTGCCAGCAGTTCAAGCGGGAGGAGTGTTGGGAATGAGCAGTTCTTC.

The chain is built from TRBV2 and TRBJ2-7; a possible D gene is TRBD1 (6 bases). The CDR3 length is 13 residues. Trimming cost V 5 bases and J 6 bases, with 14 bases left between them. CDR1 and CDR2 (germline): SNHLY, FYNNEI. DNA of the CDR3: TGTGCCAGCAGTCAAACAGGGAAGGGCGAGCAGTACGTC. This codes for CASSQTGKGEQYV.

This clonotype turned up a few times. The chain couples TRBV7-3 to TRBJ2-1, with 10 bases matching TRBD2. From germline, CDR1 is SGHTA and CDR2 FQGTGA. The CDR3 spans 15 residues. V was clipped by 2 bases and J by 8 bases; unmatched bases: 6. CDR3 amino acids: CASSLLAGVSDEQFF. In DNA, the CDR3 is TGTGCCAGCAGCTTACTAGCGGGAGTAAGCGATGAGCAGTTCTTC.

This clonotype was observed a few times. This chain joins TRBV9 and TRBJ2-6; D gene unclear. The CDR3 sequence is 15 residues long. Trimming pared 6 bases from V and 0 bases from J, leaving 10 bases between. Germline-derived CDR1 and CDR2 are SGDLS and YYNGEE. As DNA, the CDR3 is TGTGCCAGCACCCCGATAAGCTCTGGGGCCAACGTCCTGACTTTC. It is translated as CASTPISSGANVLTF.

This clonotype was seen repeatedly, ten times or more. The chain employs TRBV20-1 and TRBJ2-4; unclear D gene. The CDR3 runs 13 residues. Per germline, CDR1 DFQATT and CDR2 SNEGSKA (reference sequence). Trimming took off 3 bases at V and 4 bases at J, with 10 bases between the two ends. The CDR3 region is CSASLQKKNIQYF. In DNA form, the CDR3 reads TGCAGTGCTAGTTTACAGAAAAAAAACATTCAGTACTTC.

The sample holds a few counts of this clonotype. V gene TRBV20-1 combines with J gene TRBJ2-3, with 8 bases aligning to TRBD2. The CDR3 is made up of 15 amino acids. The junction had 8 bases not matched to a gene; V was cut back by 4 bases and J by 2 bases. The germline V gene has CDR1 DFQATT and CDR2 SNEGSKA (reference sequence). CDR3 residues: CSATRLSGITDTQYF. CDR3 nucleotides: TGCAGTGCTACCCGACTTAGCGGGATCACAGATACGCAGTATTTT.

The J gene is TRBJ2-3, the V gene TRBV12-3 or TRBV12-4; 9 bases fit TRBD2. The CDR3 contains 15 residues. J was trimmed by 4 bases and V by 6 bases; bases with no gene match: 8. CDR3 DNA: TGTGCCAGCAGATACATAGCGGGGGAGCCAGATACGCAGTATTTT. It is translated as CASRYIAGEPDTQYF.

The CDR3 loop is CATSDAVRDSETQYF. Here the CDR3 DNA reads TGTGCCACCAGTGATGCTGTCCGGGACTCAGAGACCCAGTACTTC. The V call is TRBV24-1, the J call TRBJ2-5, with D possibly matching TRBD2 (6 bases). From germline, CDR1 is KGHDR and CDR2 SFDVKD. Trimming took 3 bases from V and 4 from J, leaving 14 bases between them. CDR3 length equals 15 residues.

There are a few counts of this clonotype. The chain carries TRBV4-1 and TRBJ2-1, with D maybe TRBD1 (7 bases). The V gene's germline CDR1 is MGHRA and CDR2 YSYEKL. The CDR3 covers 16 residues. The V and J ends lost 0 bases and 3 bases respectively, with 12 bases between them. The CDR3 nucleotides are TGCGCCAGCAGCCAAGATAGCCAGGGGGGCTACAATGAGCAGTTCTTC. Protein sequence: CASSQDSQGGYNEQFF.

This clonotype was counted only a few times. V gene TRBV28 combines with J gene TRBJ1-2; the match to TRBD1 covers 7 bases. The CDR3 is made up of 13 amino acids. CDR1 is MDHEN and CDR2 is SYDVKM in the germline V gene. J was trimmed by 8 bases and V by 7 bases; bases with no gene match: 10. The CDR3 is CASTAGTVFGYTF. Here the CDR3 DNA reads TGTGCCAGCACTGCCGGGACAGTATTCGGCTACACCTTC.

There are a few counts of this clonotype. The chain carries TRBV3-1 and TRBJ2-3; D might be TRBD1 or TRBD2, each matching 5 bases. This CDR3 region has 15 residues. Between the trimmed V and J ends, which lost 1 base and 4 bases, there was a span of 12 bases. The germline V gene has CDR1 LGHDT and CDR2 YNNKEL (reference sequence). The CDR3 DNA sequence: TGTGCCAGCAGCCAAGGGTACGGGGCGGCAGATACGCAGTATTTT. Protein: CASSQGYGAADTQYF.

This clonotype has a count of ten or more. This chain joins TRBV6-4 and TRBJ2-2; D unclear. V was trimmed by 6 bases and J by 5 bases, leaving 13 bases between them. There are 14 residues in the CDR3. The germline V gene has CDR1 MRHNA and CDR2 SNTAGT. The CDR3 protein is CASRGELGTGELFF. In DNA, the CDR3 is TGTGCCAGCAGAGGAGAGTTGGGGACCGGGGAGCTGTTTTTT.

This clonotype was detected a few times. The CDR3 sequence: CASRTMNTEAFF. DNA of the CDR3: TGTGCCAGCAGAACGATGAACACTGAAGCTTTCTTT. The chain couples TRBV6-6 to TRBJ1-1; no clear D gene. Germline V lookup: CDR1 MNHNY, CDR2 SVGAGI (reference sequence). The V and J ends lost 6 bases and 0 bases respectively, with 5 bases between them. The CDR3 contains 12 residues.

This clonotype has ten or more counts. Here the CDR3 reads CSGTGQGEQFF. DNA for the CDR3: TGCAGCGGGACAGGGCAGGGTGAGCAGTTCTTC. This chain joins TRBV29-1 and TRBJ2-1; 8 bases fit TRBD1. With 7 bases clipped from V and 9 bases from J, the junction kept 5 bases outside the gene matches. This CDR3 has 11 amino acids. Germline assignment: CDR1 SQVTM and CDR2 ANQGSEA.

This clonotype was seen repeatedly, ten times or more. The rearrangement links TRBV29-1 to TRBJ2-7; TRBD2 matches 7 bases. The germline V gene has CDR1 SQVTM and CDR2 ANQGSEA. CDR3 length equals 13 residues. With V trimmed by 4 bases and J by 3 bases, 6 bases remained unmatched. The CDR3 DNA reads as TGCAGCGTTGCCGCGGTAGCGGGCTACGAGCAGTACTTC. Amino acids: CSVAAVAGYEQYF.

This clonotype was counted a few times. The rearrangement links TRBV16 to TRBJ1-5; D might be TRBD1 (5 bases). Per the germline V gene, CDR1 is KGHSY and CDR2 is FQNENV. Trimming shortened V by 0 bases and J by 6 bases, and 12 bases separated the two germline ends. The length of the CDR3 is 15 residues. CDR3 DNA sequence: TGTGCCAGCAGCCAATCGGGGCAGGGAACTCAGCCCCAGCATTTT. This encodes CASSQSGQGTQPQHF.